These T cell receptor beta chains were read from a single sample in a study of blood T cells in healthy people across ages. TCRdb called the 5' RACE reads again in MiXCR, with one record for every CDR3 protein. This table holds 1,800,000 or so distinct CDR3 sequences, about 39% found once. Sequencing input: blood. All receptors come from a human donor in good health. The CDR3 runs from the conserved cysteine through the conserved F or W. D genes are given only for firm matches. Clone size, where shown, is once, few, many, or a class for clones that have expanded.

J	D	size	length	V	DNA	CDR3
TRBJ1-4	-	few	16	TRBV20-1	TGCAGTGCTAAATTCGGGGGAGCTCTCACGAATGAAAAACTGTTTTTT	CSAKFGGALTNEKLFF
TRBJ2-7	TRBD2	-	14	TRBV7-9	TGTGCCAGCAGCCCTAGCGGGGGGCCGGGAGAGCAGTACTTC	CASSPSGGPGEQYF
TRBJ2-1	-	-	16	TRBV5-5	TGTGCCAGCAGCATCGGGCCCTTGGGACCTACAATTGAGCAGTTCTTC	CASSIGPLGPTIEQFF
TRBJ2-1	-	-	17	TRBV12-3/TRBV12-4	TGTGCCAGCAGTTTGGGGAGTATAGGGGGGGAGTACAGTGAGCAGTTCTTC	CASSLGSIGGEYSEQFF
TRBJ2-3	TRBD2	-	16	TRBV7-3	TGTGCCAGCAGCTTCACTAGCGGGGGGGCGACAGATACGCAGTATTTT	CASSFTSGGATDTQYF
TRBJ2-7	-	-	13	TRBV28	TGTGCCAGCTCCACAACCCCATTCTACGAGCAGTACTTC	CASSTTPFYEQYF
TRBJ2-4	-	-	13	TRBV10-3	TGTGCCATCAGTGAGTCGATGGTGGGTGAGCAGTACTTC	CAISESMVGEQYF
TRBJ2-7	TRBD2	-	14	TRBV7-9	TGTGCCAGCACCACCGGGGGGGTCTCCTACGAGCAGTACTTC	CASTTGGVSYEQYF
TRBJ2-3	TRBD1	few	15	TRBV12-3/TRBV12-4	TGTGCCAGCAGTTTGAAGGGGGCAAGAACAGATGCGCAGTATTTT	CASSLKGARTDAQYF
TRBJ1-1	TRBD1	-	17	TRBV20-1	TGCAGTGCTAGAGATCCAACAGGGGGCGATTTGAGAACTGAAGCTTTCTTT	CSARDPTGGDLRTEAFF
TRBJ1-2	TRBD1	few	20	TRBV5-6	TGTGCCAGCAGCTTGGAAGTGACAGGGGCGCTGGTCTGGACTAACTATGGCTACACCTTC	CASSLEVTGALVWTNYGYTF
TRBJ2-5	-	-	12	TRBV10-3	TGTGCCATCAGGGACGGTAAAGAGACCCAGTACTTC	CAIRDGKETQYF
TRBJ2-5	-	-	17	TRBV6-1	TGTGCCGGCAGCAAGACTCGAATACAGGGTTTCCAAGAGACCCAGTACTTC	CAGSKTRIQGFQETQYF
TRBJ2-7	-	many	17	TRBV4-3	TGCGCCAGCAGCCAAGTAGCCGGGACCGATCTCTCCTACGAGCAGTACTTC	CASSQVAGTDLSYEQYF
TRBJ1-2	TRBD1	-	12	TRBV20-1	TGCAGTGCTACCAGGGACAGGGATGGCTACACCTTC	CSATRDRDGYTF
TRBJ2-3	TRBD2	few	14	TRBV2	TGTGCCAGCGGCCTTTCTAGCGGGGGGGATACGCAGTATTTT	CASGLSSGGDTQYF
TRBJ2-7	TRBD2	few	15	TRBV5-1	TGCGCCAGCAGCTTGGCCGAGACTAGCGGATACGAGCAGTACTTC	CASSLAETSGYEQYF
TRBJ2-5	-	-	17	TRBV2	TGTGCCAGCAGTGAATCCCCGGGCAGGGCATACCAAGAGACCCAGTACTTC	CASSESPGRAYQETQYF
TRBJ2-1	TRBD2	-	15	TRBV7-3	TGTGCCAGCAGTTTGCGGGGGGCACGGTACAATGAGCAGTTCTTC	CASSLRGARYNEQFF
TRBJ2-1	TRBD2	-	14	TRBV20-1	TGCGGTGCCGATTCTAGCGGGGGGACGAATGAGCAGTTCTTC	CGADSSGGTNEQFF
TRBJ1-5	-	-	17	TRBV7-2	TGTGCCAGCAGCTTAACGTACGGATTTGATAGCAATCAGCCCCAGCATTTT	CASSLTYGFDSNQPQHF
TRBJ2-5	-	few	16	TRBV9	TGTGCCAGCAGCGTAGCAGGGGAGGGGTTACAAGAGACCCAGTACTTC	CASSVAGEGLQETQYF
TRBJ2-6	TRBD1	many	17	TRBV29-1	TGCAGCGTCCCCTCCGGGACAGGTTTCTCTGGGGCCAACGTCCTGACTTTC	CSVPSGTGFSGANVLTF
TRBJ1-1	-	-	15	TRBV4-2	TGTGCCAGCAGCCAAGTTGGTGGGAATGTCAGGCACGCTTTCTTT	CASSQVGGNVRHAFF
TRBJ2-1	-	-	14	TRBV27	TGTGCCAGCAGTTTATCGTTCAGGGGCTACGAGCAGTTCTTC	CASSLSFRGYEQFF
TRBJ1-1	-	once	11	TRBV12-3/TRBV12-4	TGTGCCAGCAGTTTTGCCCGTGGAGCTTTCTTT	CASSFARGAFF
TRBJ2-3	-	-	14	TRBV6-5	TGTGCCAGCAGAGGGCGGGTCAGCACAGATACGCAGTATTTT	CASRGRVSTDTQYF
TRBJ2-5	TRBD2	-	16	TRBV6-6	TGTGCCTGCAGTTATAGTAGCGGGGGTTCTCAAGAGACCCAGTACTTC	CACSYSSGGSQETQYF
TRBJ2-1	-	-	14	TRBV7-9	TGTGCCAGCAGCTCGGCCAGGGCCTACAATGAGCAGTTCTTC	CASSSARAYNEQFF
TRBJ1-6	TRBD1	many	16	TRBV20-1	TGCAGTGCTAGAGATCCCCGACAGGGTAATGATTCACCCCTCCACTTT	CSARDPRQGNDSPLHF
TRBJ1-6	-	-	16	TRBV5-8	TGTGCCAGCAGCCCTTATGAGGGTTTAAGGAATTCACCCCTCCACTTT	CASSPYEGLRNSPLHF
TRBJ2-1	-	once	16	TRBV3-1	TGTGCCAGCAGCCTCGGGCTACTGATCCCGTACAATGAGCAGTTCTTC	CASSLGLLIPYNEQFF
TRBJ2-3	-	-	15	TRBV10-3	TGTGCCATCAGTGCCAGGATTGGAGCAGCAGATACGCAGTATTTT	CAISARIGAADTQYF
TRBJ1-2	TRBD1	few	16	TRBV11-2	TGTGCCAGCAGCTTAGATGGAGGGACAGGGGGCTATGGCTACACCTTC	CASSLDGGTGGYGYTF
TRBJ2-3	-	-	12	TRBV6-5	TGTGCCAGCAGTTACTCGCATGATACGCAGTATTTT	CASSYSHDTQYF
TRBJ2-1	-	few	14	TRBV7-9	TGTGCCAGCAGAGCGGAAATCCACTACAATGAGCAGTTCTTC	CASRAEIHYNEQFF
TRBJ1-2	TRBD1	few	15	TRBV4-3	TGTGCCAGCAGCCGGGCGGGACAGGGAAACTATGGCTACACCTTC	CASSRAGQGNYGYTF
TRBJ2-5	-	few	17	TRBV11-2	TGTGCCAGCAGCAGAGCAGGGATCCTGCCGTTCGGTGAGACCCAGTACTTC	CASSRAGILPFGETQYF